These 16 T cell receptor beta chains share one sample of origin, sequenced in a study of T cells in localized non-small cell lung cancer. Profiling relied on immunoSEQ multiplex PCR, and the TCRdb table lists in-frame clones only, not all of them. The table lists about 24,000 clones, approximately 88% of them singletons. The sequenced sample was peripheral blood mononuclear cells, obtained before any cancer treatment. Receptors originate from a woman aged 40 to 75 with stage III lung adenocarcinoma.

This chain connects TRBV7-2 to TRBJ2-7; 13 positions match TRBD2. Germline V lookup: CDR1 SGHTA, CDR2 FQGNSA. The CDR3 sequence is 14 residues long. After removal of 1 base from V and 12 bases from J, the junction contained 6 bases not matched to a gene. CDR3 nucleotide sequence: TGTGCCAGCAGCTTAGGGACTAGCGGGAGCAGGTCGTACTTC. Its protein product is CASSLGTSGSRSYF.

V is TRBV11-2 and J is TRBJ2-7; D not resolved. This CDR3 region has 14 residues. V was shortened by 4 bases and J by 3 bases, with 13 bases between the two germline ends. Germline loops: CDR1 SGHAT, CDR2 FQNNGV. DNA of the CDR3: TGTGCCAGCAGCTCCCCGTCGGGTGGCTACGAGCAGTACTTC. It specifies CASSSPSGGYEQYF. Complete variable domain (other parts from reference TRBV11-2 and TRBJ2-7): EAGVAQSPRYKIIEKRQSVAFWCNPISGHATLYWYQQILGQGPKLLIQFQNNGVVDDSQLPKDRFSAERLKGVDSTLKIQPAKLEDSAVYLCASSSPSGGYEQYFGPGTRLTVT.

The V call is TRBV19, the J call TRBJ2-3; D remains unclear. Per the germline V gene, CDR1 is LNHDA and CDR2 is SQIVND (reference sequence). The CDR3 length is 16 residues. The V gene lost 1 base and the J gene lost 1 base, with 12 bases spanning the gap. In nucleotides, the CDR3 is TGTGCCAGTAGTATAGCCCGCCCCGGCGGCACAGATACGCAGTATTTT. Amino acids: CASSIARPGGTDTQYF. Based on the CDR3 plus reference TRBV19 and TRBJ2-3, the full variable domain is DGGITQSPKYLFRKEGQNVTLSCEQNLNHDAMYWYRQDPGQGLRLIYYSQIVNDFQKGDIAEGYSVSREKKESFPLTVTSAQKNPTAFYLCASSIARPGGTDTQYFGPGTRLTVL.

The chain uses TRBV19 and TRBJ1-2; a possible D gene is TRBD1 (5 bases). The germline CDR1 and CDR2 sequences are LNHDA and SQIVND (reference sequence). V lost 5 bases, J lost 4 bases, and 17 bases lay in between. The CDR3 sequence is 15 residues long. The CDR3 reads CASSYAGTQSYGYTF. The CDR3 DNA reads TGTGCCAGTAGTTATGCAGGGACCCAGTCCTATGGCTACACCTTC.

V is TRBV6-5 and J is TRBJ1-1; possibly TRBD1 for D (6 bases). This CDR3 has 10 residues. V was shortened by 8 bases and J by 14 bases, with 15 bases between the two germline ends. Germline assignment: CDR1 MNHEY and CDR2 SVGAGI. As DNA, the CDR3 is TGTGCCAGCGGTGAGACAGGTAAATTCTTT. Translating gives CASGETGKFF.

The chain joins TRBV18 to TRBJ1-4; D unresolved. The V gene's germline CDR1 is KGHSH and CDR2 LQKENI. The CDR3 loop spans 14 amino acids. The germline V and J ends were trimmed by 2 bases and 5 bases, with 9 bases remaining between them. DNA of the CDR3: TGTGCCAGCTCACCAGGCAGGACCAATGAAAAACTGTTTTTT. Its translation is CASSPGRTNEKLFF.

V usage is TRBV19 and J usage is TRBJ2-3, with 10 bases fitting TRBD2. V gave up 6 bases and J gave up 6 bases; unmatched junction bases: 9. The CDR3 totals 15 residues. Germline V gives CDR1 LNHDA, CDR2 SQIVND (reference sequence). The CDR3 DNA reads TGTGCCAGTAGCCCGGCTAGCGGGAGTTTCGATACGCAGTATTTT. Translating gives CASSPASGSFDTQYF.

The chain couples TRBV29-1 to TRBJ1-5; no firm D call. Germline V gene data show CDR1 as SQVTM and CDR2 as ANQGSEA. CDR3 size: 13 residues. The germline V and J ends were trimmed by 0 bases and 9 bases, with 12 bases remaining between them. The CDR3 here is CSVEETGRGPQHF. In nucleotides, the CDR3 is TGCAGCGTTGAAGAAACGGGCCGGGGGCCCCAGCATTTT.

The rearrangement links TRBV5-6 to TRBJ1-1; a weak D match, TRBD1 (6 bases). Trimming shortened V by 4 bases and J by 7 bases, and 11 bases separated the two germline ends. From germline, CDR1 is SGHDT and CDR2 YYEEEE. The CDR3 runs to 12 residues. Here the CDR3 reads CASSLQGYEAFF. In DNA form, the CDR3 reads TGTGCCAGCAGCCTACAGGGATATGAAGCTTTCTTT.

The rearrangement links TRBV6-7 to TRBJ2-6; 7 bases map to TRBD2. TRBV6-7 is marked as an open reading frame, function uncertain. The CDR3 loop spans 15 amino acids. V was pared by 10 bases and J by 2 bases, with 8 bases of the junction left unmatched. CDR3 DNA: TGTGCCACCCCTCGGGGGGTAACTGGGGCCAACGTCCTGACTTTC. It is translated as CATPRGVTGANVLTF.

The chain is built from TRBV10-3 and TRBJ2-1, with 7 bases lining up with TRBD2. The V gene's germline CDR1 is ENHRY and CDR2 SYGVKD. The CDR3 contains 16 residues. V lost 0 bases to trimming and J lost 3 bases; unmatched junction nucleotides: 5. The CDR3 spells CAISESASGFYNEQFF. DNA for the CDR3: TGTGCCATCAGTGAGTCTGCTAGCGGATTCTACAATGAGCAGTTCTTC.

CDR3 nucleotides: TGCGCCAGCAGCCAAGAATACGGGCACGAGCAGTACTTC. It is translated as CASSQEYGHEQYF. The chain joins TRBV4-1 to TRBJ2-7; D not certain. The CDR3 has 13 amino acids. Deletions cut 0 bases from V and 5 bases from J, with 8 bases between. Germline V gene sequence: CDR1 MGHRA, CDR2 YSYEKL.

This chain connects TRBV4-3 to TRBJ1-1, with TRBD1 matching 7 bases. With V trimmed by 10 bases and J by 2 bases, 7 bases remained unmatched. This CDR3 region has 13 residues. Germline assignment: CDR1 LGHNA and CDR2 YSLEER. CDR3 in DNA: TGCGCCACCCGGGACAGCCTAAACACTGAAGCTTTCTTT. Encoded protein: CATRDSLNTEAFF.

CDR3 nucleotide sequence: TGTGCCAGCAGCTCCGAGGCTAATGAAAAACTGTTTTTT. As protein: CASSSEANEKLFF. V usage is TRBV7-2 and J usage is TRBJ1-4; D uncertain. Trimming removed 4 bases from V and 3 bases from J, with 6 bases in between. The CDR3 runs to 13 residues. Germline V gene data show CDR1 as SGHTA and CDR2 as FQGNSA.

This rearrangement joins TRBV20-1 to TRBJ2-1, with D perhaps matching TRBD2 (5 bases). Trimming stripped 6 bases from V and 6 bases from J, with 9 bases between. The CDR3 spans 11 residues. Germline V gene data show CDR1 as DFQATT and CDR2 as SNEGSKA (reference sequence). CDR3 bases: TGCAGTGCGGCTCGGGGCAATGAGCAGTTCTTC. Amino acid sequence: CSAARGNEQFF.

This clone was recorded only once. J is TRBJ2-5 and V is TRBV19, with 10 bases matching TRBD2. Near its end, the DNA agrees better with TRBJ2-7, so the J call may be wrong. This CDR3 region has 15 residues. Looked up from germline, CDR1 is LNHDA and CDR2 is SQIVND (reference sequence). CDR3 nucleotide sequence: TGTGCCAGTAGTCTAAGGACTAGCGGACCCTCCGAGCAGTACTTC. Protein product: CASSLRTSGPSEQYF.